These 26 T cell receptor beta chains were all obtained from the same sample, sequenced in a study of cytomegalovirus exposure and HLA in healthy donors. PCR primers comprised 60 Vbeta and 13 Jbeta primers. Assay: immunoSEQ multiplex PCR; the TCRdb copy retains only in-frame clones and omits some. Among 65,000 to 85,000 clones listed, roughly 70% were seen once. Sequenced sample: PBMCs. These receptors were taken from a man aged 55 to 70 in good health and CMV-seropositive.

The genes are TRBV27 and TRBJ2-3, with D uncertain. The CDR3 length is 14 residues. The V and J ends lost 5 bases and 4 bases respectively, with 13 bases between them. The V gene's germline CDR1 is MNHEY and CDR2 SMNVEV (reference sequence). CDR3 sequence: CASSQVGGSDTQYF. CDR3 sequence (DNA): TGTGCCAGCAGTCAGGTTGGTGGGTCAGATACGCAGTATTTT.

J is TRBJ1-2 and V is TRBV2; D unclear. Germline values: CDR1 SNHLY, CDR2 FYNNEI. The CDR3 contains 13 residues. V lost 2 bases, J lost 4 bases, and 8 bases lay in between. CDR3 sequence (DNA): TGTGCCAGCAGTGAATCCTTAATCTATGGCTACACCTTC. It is translated as CASSESLIYGYTF. The full variable domain, completed using reference TRBV2 and TRBJ1-2, is EPEVTQTPSHQVTQMGQEVILRCVPISNHLYFYWYRQILGQKVEFLVSFYNNEISEKSEIFDDQFSVERPDGSNFTLKIRSTKLEDSAMYFCASSESLIYGYTFGSGTRLTVV.

The chain couples TRBV30 to TRBJ2-7; possibly TRBD2 for D (6 bases). Trimming stripped 0 bases from V and 4 bases from J, with 7 bases between. Germline V gene sequence: CDR1 GTSNPN, CDR2 SVGIG (reference sequence). The CDR3 contains 12 residues. CDR3 amino acids: CAWSVGRYEQYF. In DNA, the CDR3 is TGTGCCTGGAGTGTCGGGAGATACGAGCAGTACTTC.

This chain connects TRBV9 to TRBJ2-1, with a tentative D call TRBD2 (6 bases). V lost 4 bases to trimming and J lost 8 bases, with 22 bases between them. Per the germline V gene, CDR1 is SGDLS and CDR2 is YYNGEE. The CDR3 loop spans 16 amino acids. The CDR3 reads CASSPQDYSFGYEQFF. In DNA, the CDR3 is TGTGCCAGCAGCCCCCAGGACTACAGTTTTGGCTATGAGCAGTTCTTC. The full variable domain, completed using reference TRBV9 and TRBJ2-1, is DSGVTQTPKHLITATGQRVTLRCSPRSGDLSVYWYQQSLDQGLQFLIQYYNGEERAKGNILERFSAQQFPDLHSELNLSSLELGDSALYFCASSPQDYSFGYEQFFGPGTRLTVL.

V is TRBV30 and J is TRBJ1-5; TRBD1 matches 7 bases. In germline, CDR1 is GTSNPN, CDR2 SVGIG (reference sequence). V shed 1 base and J 5 bases; nucleotides not matched to a gene: 8. The CDR3 is 15 amino acids. In DNA, the CDR3 is TGTGCCTGGAGTGGTGCGACAGGGTTGGATCAGCCCCAGCATTTT. It encodes CAWSGATGLDQPQHF.

CDR3 sequence: CASTTGALAAGELFF. Written as DNA, the CDR3 is TGTGCCAGCACCACAGGGGCTTTGGCGGCCGGGGAGCTGTTTTTT. The rearrangement joins TRBV28 to TRBJ2-2; TRBD1 agrees at 7 bases. Germline CDR1 is MDHEN and CDR2 is SYDVKM. Germline trimming cut 7 bases from V and 6 bases from J; bases unmatched to any gene: 11. The CDR3 covers 15 residues.

This clone has more than one count but fewer than ten. V usage is TRBV7-6 and J usage is TRBJ1-1; TRBD1 might be the D (5 bases). The CDR3 runs 15 residues. V lost 4 bases and J 0 bases, leaving 12 bases between the germline ends. Germline V gene sequence: CDR1 SGHVS, CDR2 FNYEAQ. Here the CDR3 reads CASSSGGALNTEAFF. The CDR3 DNA reads as TGTGCCAGCAGCTCCGGCGGGGCTCTGAACACTGAAGCTTTCTTT.

This clone was counted a single time. The rearrangement links TRBV6-1 to TRBJ2-5, with 8 bases lining up with TRBD1. The J call may be in error: the DNA end matches TRBJ2-7 better. This CDR3 has 15 amino acids. Germline CDR1 and CDR2: MNHNS and SASEGT. The chain's CDR3 is CASTPLVTGGYEQYF. The CDR3 DNA reads as TGTGCCAGCACCCCTTTGGTTACAGGGGGATACGAGCAGTACTTC.

The chain carries TRBV7-9 and TRBJ2-1, with 7 bases identical to TRBD2. CDR1 SEHNR and CDR2 FQNEAQ come from the germline V gene (reference sequence). This CDR3 region has 15 residues. V lost 5 bases, J lost 1 base, and 5 bases stayed unmatched. The CDR3 bases are TGTGCCAGCAGCCCCGGGAGGCCGTCCTACAATGAGCAGTTCTTC. The encoded protein is CASSPGRPSYNEQFF.

V is TRBV7-6 and J is TRBJ2-5; 8 nucleotides match TRBD2. Per germline, CDR1 SGHVS and CDR2 FNYEAQ. With V trimmed by 1 base and J by 4 bases, 8 bases remained unmatched. This CDR3 is built from 16 residues. The DNA of the CDR3 is TGTGCCAGCAGCTTAGGCGCAGCGGGAGTTGGAGAGACCCAGTACTTC. Translation: CASSLGAAGVGETQYF.

This chain joins TRBV19 and TRBJ1-2; D may be TRBD1 (5 bases). The germline V and J ends were trimmed by 8 bases and 4 bases, with 11 bases remaining between them. This CDR3 region has 12 residues. Germline CDR1 LNHDA, CDR2 SQIVND (reference sequence). The CDR3 DNA reads TGTGCCAGTTGGGACTGGGCCTATGGCTACACCTTC. Translated, it gives CASWDWAYGYTF.

The V and J genes are TRBV7-9 and TRBJ1-1; D is perhaps TRBD1 (6 bases). CDR3 size: 14 residues. The V gene lost 5 bases and the J gene lost 1 base, with 11 bases spanning the gap. Per the germline V gene, CDR1 is SEHNR and CDR2 is FQNEAQ (reference sequence). In nucleotides, the CDR3 is TGTGCCAGCAGCCTTCAGGGGCAGAACACTGAAGCTTTCTTT. This translates into CASSLQGQNTEAFF.

This clone was seen only once. The V gene is TRBV9, the J gene TRBJ2-3; 9 bases agree with TRBD2. This CDR3 region has 16 residues. Germline-derived CDR1 and CDR2 are SGDLS and YYNGEE. J lost 6 bases, V lost 0 bases, and 8 bases had no gene match. The CDR3 reads CASSVALAGPLDTQYF. The CDR3 nucleotides are TGTGCCAGCAGCGTAGCTCTAGCGGGGCCCCTGGATACGCAGTATTTT.

The chain combines TRBV7-9 with TRBJ1-6; unclear D gene. CDR3 length equals 18 residues. CDR1 SEHNR and CDR2 FQNEAQ come from the germline V gene (reference sequence). With 5 bases removed from V and 0 bases from J, the gap between germline ends came to 17 bases. CDR3 region: CASSPLERRSSYNSPLHF. The CDR3 region has the DNA TGTGCCAGCAGCCCCCTCGAAAGAAGGAGCTCCTATAATTCACCCCTCCACTTT.

The chain employs TRBV5-3 and TRBJ1-4; 7 bases agree with TRBD1. TRBV5-3 is an ORF for which the function is uncertain. The CDR3 runs 15 residues. The V segment lost 4 bases and the J segment 0 bases; nucleotides outside the gene matches: 3. The CDR3 nucleotides are TGTGCCAGAAGCACCACAGGGGCAACTAATGAAAAACTGTTTTTT. This codes for CARSTTGATNEKLFF.

The chain joins TRBV10-1 to TRBJ2-1; 10 nucleotides agree with TRBD1. Looked up from germline, CDR1 is WNHNN and CDR2 is SYGVQD (reference sequence). The CDR3 covers 16 residues. V shed 5 bases, J shed 2 bases, and the junction held 6 bases outside the gene matches. DNA for the CDR3: TGCGCCAGCAGTCCCGGGACAGGGGCTGCCTACAATGAGCAGTTCTTC. Encoded protein: CASSPGTGAAYNEQFF.

This chain joins TRBV27 and TRBJ1-1; D unclear. The germline V gene has CDR1 MNHEY and CDR2 SMNVEV (reference sequence). The V end lost 3 bases, the J end lost 0 bases, and 11 bases lay between the germline ends. This CDR3 comprises 15 residues. CDR3 in DNA: TGTGCCAGCAGTTTTCGCAAAACAGTGAACACTGAAGCTTTCTTT. Translation gives CASSFRKTVNTEAFF.

The chain recombines TRBV7-2 with TRBJ2-7, with 11 bases fitting TRBD2. CDR1 is SGHTA and CDR2 is FQGNSA in the germline V gene. The V and J ends lost 4 bases and 4 bases, in that order; junction bases with no gene match: 9. CDR3 size: 16 residues. CDR3 loop: CASSSLTSGVIYEQYF. CDR3 DNA: TGTGCCAGCAGCTCCTTGACTAGCGGGGTGATTTACGAGCAGTACTTC.

The chain combines TRBV6-1 with TRBJ2-1; TRBD2 matches 10 bases. The CDR3 consists of 15 residues. V was clipped by 5 bases and J by 7 bases; unmatched bases: 8. The germline V gene encodes CDR1 MNHNS and CDR2 SASEGT. This chain's CDR3 is CASSRRTSGENEQFF. The CDR3 coding sequence is TGTGCCAGCAGTCGTAGGACTAGCGGAGAGAATGAGCAGTTCTTC.

The CDR3 loop is CASSLRVRETQYF. For the CDR3, the DNA is TGTGCCAGCAGTTTGAGGGTCCGGGAGACCCAGTACTTC. V and J are TRBV28 and TRBJ2-5, with a possible D match to TRBD2 (5 bases). Germline loops: CDR1 MDHEN, CDR2 SYDVKM. Trimming removed 3 bases at V and 5 bases at J, with 10 bases between. The CDR3 consists of 13 residues.

This clone was detected only a few times. J is TRBJ1-2 and V is TRBV6-5, with D perhaps TRBD1 (5 bases). Deletions cut 6 bases from V and 2 bases from J, with 10 bases between. There are 13 residues in the CDR3. CDR1 MNHEY and CDR2 SVGAGI come from the germline V gene. In DNA form, the CDR3 reads TGTGCCAGCAGCCCAAAGGGGAACTATGGCTACACCTTC. Amino acid sequence: CASSPKGNYGYTF.

The chain links TRBV4-2 to TRBJ2-2; TRBD2 might be the D (6 bases). V was cut by 4 bases and J by 7 bases, with 16 bases left in between. This CDR3 is 15 amino acids long. Looked up from germline, CDR1 is LGHNA and CDR2 is YNFKEQ. The chain's CDR3 is CASSLGGGAGGELFF. The CDR3, as DNA: TGTGCCAGCAGCCTCGGAGGCGGGGCGGGCGGGGAGCTGTTTTTT.

The rearrangement links TRBV25-1 to TRBJ1-2; D gene unclear. Germline V gene lookup returns CDR1 MGHDK and CDR2 SYGVNS. V was pared by 6 bases and J by 5 bases, with 16 bases between. CDR3 length equals 14 residues. The CDR3 protein is CASRAVAAPYGYTF. The CDR3 coding sequence is TGTGCCAGCAGGGCCGTGGCGGCCCCGTATGGCTACACCTTC.

In DNA, the CDR3 is TGTGCCAGCAGCTTAAATAGCGGGGCAGCTCCAACTCTCAATCAGCCCCAGCATTTT. This gives the protein CASSLNSGAAPTLNQPQHF. V is TRBV7-7 and J is TRBJ1-5; D possibly corresponds to TRBD1 (5 bases). CDR1 is SSHAT and CDR2 is FNYEAQ in the germline V gene (reference sequence). CDR3 size: 19 residues. V dropped 2 bases and J dropped 3 bases, with 23 bases sitting between them.

The V call is TRBV7-9, the J call TRBJ2-7; the match to TRBD1 covers 9 bases. The germline V gene has CDR1 SEHNR and CDR2 FQNEAQ (reference sequence). V trimming: 6 bases; J trimming: 4 bases; junction bases outside the gene matches: 4. The CDR3 extends over 13 amino acids. The DNA for the CDR3 is TGTGCCAGCAGAATGGGACAGGGTTACGAGCAGTACTTC. This encodes CASRMGQGYEQYF.

There are a few counts of this clone. The chain is built from TRBV20-1 and TRBJ2-5; D might be TRBD2 (5 bases). Per the germline V gene, CDR1 is DFQATT and CDR2 is SNEGSKA (reference sequence). The V end was cut by 4 bases, the J end by 9 bases, with 12 bases between. This CDR3 is built from 11 residues. In DNA form, the CDR3 reads TGCAGTGCTATTCCTAAGGAGGCCCAGTACTTC. Translating it yields CSAIPKEAQYF.